This passage covers 17 T cell receptor beta chains from one sample sequenced in a study of blood T cell repertoires in COVID-19. Method: immunoSEQ multiplex PCR; TCRdb's copy keeps in-frame clones and lacks some. The data hold over 300,000 clones, with 70% to 90% observed a single time. The sample was peripheral blood. These receptors were obtained from a human donor in a cohort sampled during active COVID-19.

The chain is built from TRBV6-5 and TRBJ2-1, with 8 bases lining up with TRBD1. Germline-derived CDR1 and CDR2 are MNHEY and SVGAGI. The CDR3 covers 15 residues. Germline trimming cut 7 bases from V and 4 bases from J; bases unmatched to any gene: 9. As DNA, the CDR3 is TGTGCCAGCACCAACAGGACAGGGCTTTACAATGAGCAGTTCTTC. It translates to CASTNRTGLYNEQFF.

The genes are TRBV7-7 and TRBJ2-3, with D possibly being TRBD1 (6 bases). This CDR3 spans 14 amino acids. Germline V gene data show CDR1 as SSHAT and CDR2 as FNYEAQ (reference sequence). Trimming removed 5 bases at V and 0 bases at J, with 9 bases between. As DNA, the CDR3 is TGTGCCAGCAGCACGGACAGTAGCACAGATACGCAGTATTTT. Amino acid sequence: CASSTDSSTDTQYF.

The sample holds a few counts of this clone. The chain links TRBV2 to TRBJ1-5; 7 nucleotides align to TRBD1. CDR1 and CDR2 from the germline V gene are SNHLY and FYNNEI. This CDR3 has 14 amino acids. J gave up 0 bases and V 6 bases, and 2 bases lay outside the gene matches. The CDR3 DNA sequence: TGTGCCAGCAGACAGGGGAGTAGCAATCAGCCCCAGCATTTT. It is translated as CASRQGSSNQPQHF.

This chain links TRBV9 with TRBJ2-4; 8 positions agree with TRBD2. Trimming removed 4 bases from V and 0 bases from J; junction bases left unmatched: 6. Germline assignment: CDR1 SGDLS and CDR2 YYNGEE. The CDR3 length is 16 residues. CDR3 sequence (DNA): TGTGCCAGCAGCTTGGTAGCGGGGACAGCCAAAAACATTCAGTACTTC. Translation: CASSLVAGTAKNIQYF.

The rearrangement links TRBV5-1 to TRBJ2-3; TRBD1 might be the D (6 bases). This CDR3 has 15 amino acids. The germline CDR1 and CDR2 sequences are SGHRS and YFSETQ. V was pared by 2 bases and J by 2 bases, with 12 bases between. CDR3 amino acids: CASSLGTTITDTQYF. DNA of the CDR3: TGCGCCAGCAGCTTAGGGACAACCATCACAGATACGCAGTATTTT.

The chain carries TRBV11-2 and TRBJ2-3; 12 bases are shared with TRBD2. CDR1 and CDR2 (germline): SGHAT, FQNNGV. The trim removed 0 bases at V and 6 bases at J, leaving 4 bases unmatched. The CDR3 runs to 16 residues. The CDR3 region is CASSLEPSGGADTQYF. The CDR3 DNA follows: TGTGCCAGCAGCTTAGAACCTAGCGGGGGGGCTGATACGCAGTATTTT.

This chain connects TRBV5-1 to TRBJ1-4, with D possibly matching TRBD1 (6 bases). Germline V gene data show CDR1 as SGHRS and CDR2 as YFSETQ. This CDR3 has 14 residues. V lost 4 bases, J lost 0 bases, and 7 bases lay in between. In DNA form, the CDR3 reads TGCGCCAGCAGCGGGACAACAACTAATGAAAAACTGTTTTTT. Translated: CASSGTTTNEKLFF.

V gene TRBV11-2 combines with J gene TRBJ1-3; no definite D call. This CDR3 has 16 amino acids. Germline-derived CDR1 and CDR2 are SGHAT and FQNNGV. Trimming stripped 0 bases from V and 0 bases from J, with 9 bases between. The CDR3 region has the DNA TGTGCCAGCAGCTTAGACAATACAGTCTCTGGAAACACCATATATTTT. Translated, it gives CASSLDNTVSGNTIYF.

The CDR3 sequence is CASSPGGSGVIGELFF. The CDR3 bases are TGTGCCAGCAGCCCTGGTGGTAGCGGGGTTATCGGGGAGCTGTTTTTT. The chain joins TRBV5-4 to TRBJ2-2; 8 positions agree with TRBD2. Germline V gene lookup returns CDR1 SGHNT and CDR2 YYREEE (reference sequence). The V gene end was trimmed by 4 bases and the J gene end by 7 bases; junction bases not matched to a gene: 12. This CDR3 contains 16 residues.

The chain couples TRBV6-1 to TRBJ1-3; possible D gene TRBD1, 6 bases. In germline, CDR1 is MNHNS, CDR2 SASEGT. Trimming left V 3 bases short and J 0 bases short, with 9 bases between. This CDR3 is 15 amino acids long. The CDR3 DNA follows: TGTGCCAGCAGTGACCTGGACAGCTCTGGAAACACCATATATTTT. The encoded protein is CASSDLDSSGNTIYF.

V gene TRBV9 combines with J gene TRBJ1-1; 8 bases are shared with TRBD1. The CDR3 has 11 residues. Unmatched junction bases numbered 5, after V lost 4 bases and J lost 12 bases. Looked up from germline, CDR1 is SGDLS and CDR2 is YYNGEE. CDR3 in amino acids: CASSPGGRSFF. CDR3 nucleotides: TGTGCCAGCAGCCCAGGGGGCCGATCTTTCTTT.

The V and J genes are TRBV5-5 and TRBJ2-7; perhaps TRBD2 as D (6 bases). Trimming stripped 2 bases from V and 6 bases from J, with 24 bases between. Per germline, CDR1 SGHKS and CDR2 YYEKEE (reference sequence). This CDR3 has 17 amino acids. CDR3: CASSLQTSRGIATEQYF. The CDR3 DNA reads as TGTGCCAGCAGCTTACAGACATCTCGGGGGATAGCTACCGAGCAGTACTTC.

The chain is built from TRBV10-2 and TRBJ2-2; 16 nucleotides match TRBD2. The CDR3 runs to 17 residues. Per the germline V gene, CDR1 is WSHSY and CDR2 is SAAADI. Germline trimming cut 4 bases from V and 5 bases from J; bases unmatched to any gene: 4. The CDR3 is CASSVGLAGGLTGELFF. CDR3 DNA: TGCGCCAGCAGTGTGGGACTAGCGGGGGGGCTTACCGGGGAGCTGTTTTTT.

This chain connects TRBV19 to TRBJ2-3; possible D gene TRBD2, 5 bases. The CDR3 consists of 13 residues. Germline V gives CDR1 LNHDA, CDR2 SQIVND (reference sequence). Between the trimmed V and J ends, which lost 8 bases and 4 bases, there was a span of 13 bases. CDR3 amino acids: CASGTGRSDTQYF. CDR3 bases: TGTGCCAGTGGAACGGGGAGATCAGATACGCAGTATTTT.

The rearrangement uses TRBV30 and TRBJ2-1; TRBD2 matches at 12 bases. The CDR3 extends over 19 amino acids. The ends lost 0 bases at V and 0 bases at J; junction bases unmatched: 9. The germline gives CDR1 GTSNPN, CDR2 SVGIG (reference sequence). The CDR3 sequence is CAWSVLRLAGVSSYNEQFF. CDR3 bases: TGTGCCTGGAGTGTACTGAGACTAGCGGGGGTGAGCTCCTACAATGAGCAGTTCTTC.

The chain recombines TRBV2 with TRBJ1-4; 9 bases match TRBD1. CDR3 size: 13 residues. V lost 6 bases to trimming and J lost 16 bases; unmatched junction nucleotides: 12. Germline-derived CDR1 and CDR2 are SNHLY and FYNNEI. The CDR3, as DNA: TGTGCCAGCAGCAGGGACAGGGAATTTTCGTCGTTTTTT. It codes for CASSRDREFSSFF.

This rearrangement joins TRBV28 to TRBJ2-1; D is perhaps TRBD2 (5 bases). CDR1 is MDHEN and CDR2 is SYDVKM in the germline V gene. Trimming cost V 6 bases and J 3 bases, with 12 bases left between them. This CDR3 comprises 14 residues. The CDR3 spells CASSPGLGYNEQFF. CDR3 sequence (DNA): TGTGCCAGCAGCCCGGGGTTAGGCTACAATGAGCAGTTCTTC.